This T cell receptor beta chain was sequenced for a study of cytomegalovirus exposure and HLA in healthy donors. Study-level background: A preliminary data release comprised tens of millions of unique TCRs obtained from HLA-typed donors.

V shed 10 bases and J 6 bases; nucleotides not matched to a gene: 7. Germline loops: CDR1 SEHNR, CDR2 FQNEAQ (reference sequence). The CDR3 totals 14 residues. 13 Jbeta primers and 60 Vbeta primers were used for the PCR. Produced via immunoSEQ multiplex PCR; TCRdb's table is partial and in-frame only. The table records tens of thousands of clones, about 87% of them present only once. This TCR came from a boy younger than 18 in good health and CMV-seronegative. This sequence joins TRBV7-9 and TRBJ2-1, with TRBD2 identical over 12 bases. The sequenced sample was PBMCs. CDR3: CATTSSGGANEQFF. The CDR3 DNA follows: TGTGCCACAACCTCTAGCGGGGGGGCCAATGAGCAGTTCTTC.